Presented here are 27 T cell receptor beta chains from one specimen sequenced in a study of blood T cell repertoires in COVID-19. Using immunoSEQ multiplex PCR, the repertoire was profiled, and TCRdb retains in-frame clones only, with some absent. Of 130,000 or so clones in the sample, less than 90% were seen once. Sequencing was performed on PBMCs or T cells enriched from blood (not recorded which). Source of these receptors: a woman in her 30s who had recovered from COVID-19.

As DNA, the CDR3 is TGTGCCAGCAGCAAGGGTTTTCTTTCGGGCGAGCAGTACTTC. Translated, it gives CASSKGFLSGEQYF. The chain is built from TRBV21-1 and TRBJ2-7; the table's D call TRBD2 went unverified against the DNA. TRBV21-1 corresponds to a pseudogene. The CDR3 runs to 14 residues.

The J gene is TRBJ2-3, the V gene TRBV5-1; 9 nucleotides match TRBD1. Per the germline V gene, CDR1 is SGHRS and CDR2 is YFSETQ. There are 16 residues in the CDR3. Germline trimming cut 4 bases from V and 4 bases from J; bases unmatched to any gene: 10. The CDR3: CASSRRTGDWADTQYF. The CDR3 DNA follows: TGCGCCAGCAGCAGGAGGACAGGGGATTGGGCAGATACGCAGTATTTT.

This chain joins TRBV24-1 and TRBJ2-5; 8 positions agree with TRBD2. Germline V gene lookup returns CDR1 KGHDR and CDR2 SFDVKD. The V gene end was trimmed by 3 bases and the J gene end by 1 base; junction bases not matched to a gene: 6. CDR3 length: 16 amino acids. The CDR3 loop is CATSDLPGGGQETQYF. The CDR3 DNA sequence: TGTGCCACCAGTGATCTCCCGGGAGGGGGCCAAGAGACCCAGTACTTC.

The rearrangement joins TRBV18 to TRBJ1-6, with D tentatively TRBD1 (5 bases). The CDR3 extends over 16 amino acids. Germline V CDR1 and CDR2: KGHSH, LQKENI. Trimming removed 2 bases at V and 4 bases at J, with 12 bases between. CDR3 coding DNA: TGTGCCAGCTCACCATACGGGCGGGGGTATAATTCACCCCTCCACTTT. Translating it yields CASSPYGRGYNSPLHF.

This clone was counted only a few times. The junction differs from germline at one of its ends, possibly a read error. The chain combines TRBV6-1 with TRBJ2-1; TRBD2 is a possible D gene (7 bases). Germline V gives CDR1 MNHNS, CDR2 SASEGT. This CDR3 is built from 18 residues. CDR3 residues: CASSEVGKRGTTYNEQFF. The CDR3 region has the DNA TGTGCCAGCAGCGAAGTGGGGAAGAGGGGGACTACTTACAATGAGCAGTTCTTC.

The V gene is TRBV19, the J gene TRBJ2-5; 12 positions agree with TRBD2. The CDR3 extends over 18 amino acids. V was pared by 5 bases and J by 2 bases, with 12 bases of the junction left unmatched. Germline assignment: CDR1 LNHDA and CDR2 SQIVND (reference sequence). The CDR3 protein is CASSQRLAGVFPQETQYF. As DNA, the CDR3 is TGTGCCAGTAGTCAAAGACTAGCGGGAGTGTTCCCACAAGAGACCCAGTACTTC.

CDR3 in DNA: TGCGCCAGCAGCCAAGCGTGGGGCGGGAAGGCTGATACGCAGTATTTT. As protein: CASSQAWGGKADTQYF. This chain uses TRBV4-1 with TRBJ2-3; maybe TRBD2 (6 bases). The CDR3 runs to 16 residues. V dropped 1 base and J dropped 6 bases, with 17 bases sitting between them. CDR1 MGHRA and CDR2 YSYEKL come from the germline V gene.

This CDR3 reads CASIEGGAGANVLTF. The CDR3 nucleotides read TGTGCCAGCATCGAAGGGGGCGCTGGGGCCAACGTCCTGACTTTC. The chain carries TRBV6-6 and TRBJ2-6, with 7 bases aligning to TRBD1. Unmatched junction bases numbered 5, after V lost 7 bases and J lost 2 bases. This CDR3 has 15 amino acids. The germline gives CDR1 MNHNY, CDR2 SVGAGI (reference sequence).

This clone was observed a handful of times. The genes are TRBV30 and TRBJ1-5; D may be TRBD1 (6 bases). The CDR3 is 15 amino acids. CDR1 is GTSNPN, CDR2 SVGIG, per germline (reference sequence). Trimming removed 0 bases from V and 6 bases from J, with 15 bases in between. The CDR3 region is CAWSVGGQTGQPQHF. CDR3 nucleotide sequence: TGTGCCTGGAGTGTGGGGGGGCAGACAGGTCAGCCCCAGCATTTT.

A word on this clone: The sample has other DNA sequences that encode this CDR3 too. This sequence joins TRBV5-1 and TRBJ2-3; no clear D gene. V lost 0 bases and J 6 bases, leaving 5 bases between the germline ends. The CDR3 spans 12 residues. Per the germline V gene, CDR1 is SGHRS and CDR2 is YFSETQ. CDR3 residues: CASSLARDTQYF. CDR3 coding DNA: TGCGCCAGCAGCTTGGCGCGGGATACGCAGTATTTT.

The chain has TRBV4-1 and TRBJ1-1, with 9 positions matching TRBD1. The germline CDR1 and CDR2 sequences are MGHRA and YSYEKL. CDR3 length: 17 residues. J gave up 0 bases and V 0 bases, and 5 bases lay outside the gene matches. CDR3 coding DNA: TGCGCCAGCAGCCAAGAGGGGACAGGGAAGATGAACACTGAAGCTTTCTTT. Encoded protein: CASSQEGTGKMNTEAFF.

The chain carries TRBV5-1 and TRBJ1-2; 8 bases align to TRBD1. The trim removed 2 bases at V and 2 bases at J, leaving 5 bases unmatched. The CDR3 is 15 residues long. Germline CDR1 SGHRS, CDR2 YFSETQ. CDR3 DNA sequence: TGCGCCAGCAGCTTCGGGGACAGGCCGAACTATGGCTACACCTTC. This encodes CASSFGDRPNYGYTF.

This rearrangement joins TRBV6-1 to TRBJ1-3; D perhaps matches TRBD1 (5 bases). CDR1 MNHNS and CDR2 SASEGT come from the germline V gene. V was shortened by 0 bases and J by 1 base, with 16 bases between the two germline ends. This CDR3 comprises 18 residues. The CDR3 DNA sequence: TGTGCCAGCAGTGAAGCCGGTTGGGGCACCCCGTCTGGAAACACCATATATTTT. It specifies CASSEAGWGTPSGNTIYF.

The chain combines TRBV9 with TRBJ1-6; 8 positions agree with TRBD1. V lost 1 base and J lost 0; bases outside the gene matches: 3. In germline, CDR1 is SGDLS, CDR2 YYNGEE. This CDR3 spans 17 amino acids. DNA of the CDR3: TGTGCCAGCAGCGTAAGGGACAGGAGCTCCTATAATTCACCCCTCCACTTT. It encodes CASSVRDRSSYNSPLHF.

This chain joins TRBV7-2 and TRBJ1-1; D may be TRBD1 (6 bases). This CDR3 comprises 14 residues. CDR1 is SGHTA and CDR2 is FQGNSA in the germline V gene. Trimming took off 1 base at V and 5 bases at J, with 11 bases between the two ends. Written as DNA, the CDR3 is TGTGCCAGCAGCTTAGTTTTGGGGGCGACTGAAGCTTTCTTT. Translation gives CASSLVLGATEAFF.

CDR3 sequence reads: CASSIGVDRPQHF. The CDR3, as DNA: TGTGCCAGTAGTATAGGAGTCGACAGGCCCCAGCATTTT. This chain uses TRBV19 with TRBJ1-5; the D gene is possibly TRBD1 (5 bases). Trimming pared 1 base from V and 9 bases from J, leaving 10 bases between. The germline CDR1 and CDR2 sequences are LNHDA and SQIVND (reference sequence). There are 13 residues in the CDR3.

The rearrangement links TRBV2 to TRBJ1-4; 8 bases map to TRBD1. The V and J ends lost 6 bases and 7 bases, in that order; junction bases with no gene match: 16. The CDR3 is 17 residues long. Per the germline V gene, CDR1 is SNHLY and CDR2 is FYNNEI. CDR3: CASSAGQGKKGSEKLFF. The CDR3 coding sequence is TGTGCCAGCAGCGCTGGACAGGGAAAAAAAGGAAGTGAAAAACTGTTTTTT.

In DNA, the CDR3 is TGCAGCGTTGACCGGTACCAAGAGACCCAGTACTTC. This sequence encodes CSVDRYQETQYF. This chain joins TRBV29-1 and TRBJ2-5; D ambiguous. The germline CDR1 and CDR2 sequences are SQVTM and ANQGSEA. The CDR3 has 12 amino acids. V lost 3 bases to trimming and J lost 0 bases, with 5 bases between them.

The rearrangement links TRBV18 to TRBJ1-1; 8 bases align to TRBD1. The CDR3 length is 16 residues. The V gene's germline CDR1 is KGHSH and CDR2 LQKENI. After removal of 3 bases from V and 5 bases from J, the junction contained 11 bases not matched to a gene. CDR3: CASSPTGAGVATEAFF. The CDR3 DNA sequence: TGTGCCAGCTCACCGACAGGGGCGGGGGTGGCGACTGAAGCTTTCTTT. The full variable domain, with the rest looked up from reference TRBV18 and TRBJ1-1, is NAGVMQNPRHLVRRRGQEARLRCSPMKGHSHVYWYRQLPEEGLKFMVYLQKENIIDESGMPKERFSAEFPKEGPSILRIQQVVRGDSAAYFCASSPTGAGVATEAFFGQGTRLTVV.

The chain recombines TRBV3-1 (or the pseudogene TRBV3-2) with TRBJ2-3, with TRBD2 matching 11 bases. Germline trimming cut 0 bases from V and 0 bases from J; bases unmatched to any gene: 2. Germline values: CDR1 LGHDT, CDR2 YNNKEL (reference sequence). This CDR3 comprises 17 residues. In nucleotides, the CDR3 is TGTGCCAGCAGCCAAGAGACTAGCGGGGAGAGCACAGATACGCAGTATTTT. This codes for CASSQETSGESTDTQYF.

This sequence joins TRBV9 and TRBJ2-5; TRBD2 agrees at 8 bases. The CDR3 contains 17 residues. Trimming cost V 4 bases and J 5 bases; bases outside gene matches: 16. The germline CDR1 and CDR2 sequences are SGDLS and YYNGEE. This CDR3 is CASSMGVSGSFRETQYF. In nucleotides, the CDR3 is TGTGCCAGCAGCATGGGGGTAAGCGGGAGTTTCCGGGAGACCCAGTACTTC. Combining the CDR3 with reference TRBV9 and TRBJ2-5 gives the whole variable domain DSGVTQTPKHLITATGQRVTLRCSPRSGDLSVYWYQQSLDQGLQFLIQYYNGEERAKGNILERFSAQQFPDLHSELNLSSLELGDSALYFCASSMGVSGSFRETQYFGPGTRLLVL.

V gene TRBV7-8 combines with J gene TRBJ2-7, with 13 bases aligning to TRBD2. The CDR3 length is 17 residues. The V gene end was trimmed by 5 bases and the J gene end by 3 bases; junction bases not matched to a gene: 10. Germline CDR1 reads SGHVS; CDR2 reads FQNEAQ. CDR3 DNA sequence: TGTGCCAGCAGCGAGACTAGCGGGAGGATCCGGCTCTACGAGCAGTACTTC. Protein sequence: CASSETSGRIRLYEQYF. Full variable domain (missing parts from reference TRBV7-8 and TRBJ2-7): GAGVSQSPRYKVAKRGQDVALRCDPISGHVSLFWYQQALGQGPEFLTYFQNEAQLDKSGLPSDRFFAERPEGSVSTLKIQRTQQEDSAVYLCASSETSGRIRLYEQYFGPGTRLTVT.

The rearrangement links TRBV27 to TRBJ1-6; TRBD1 agrees at 8 bases. CDR1 is MNHEY, CDR2 SMNVEV, per germline (reference sequence). V was clipped by 1 base and J by 6 bases; unmatched bases: 2. The CDR3 sequence is 15 residues long. The CDR3 spells CASSLLQGANSPLHF. The CDR3 DNA sequence: TGTGCCAGCAGTTTATTGCAGGGGGCTAATTCACCCCTCCACTTT.

The chain carries TRBV5-4 and TRBJ1-1; D unresolved. The CDR3 is 15 residues long. The ends were cut back, 3 bases at V and 3 bases at J, with 15 bases in the middle. The germline gives CDR1 SGHNT, CDR2 YYREEE (reference sequence). The CDR3 DNA follows: TGTGCCAGCAGCTCGCGGGCAGGTGGTGACACTGAAGCTTTCTTT. This translates into CASSSRAGGDTEAFF. The full variable domain, with the rest looked up from reference TRBV5-4 and TRBJ1-1, is ETGVTQSPTHLIKTRGQQVTLRCSSQSGHNTVSWYQQALGQGPQFIFQYYREEENGRGNFPPRFSGLQFPNYSSELNVNALELDDSALYLCASSSRAGGDTEAFFGQGTRLTVV.

V gene TRBV28 combines with J gene TRBJ2-7, with TRBD1 as a possible D gene (6 bases). Per the germline V gene, CDR1 is MDHEN and CDR2 is SYDVKM. With 4 bases removed from V and 2 bases from J, the gap between germline ends came to 12 bases. The CDR3 length is 14 residues. The CDR3 here is CASSSDRRTYEQYF. CDR3 nucleotide sequence: TGTGCCAGCAGTTCCGACAGGAGGACCTACGAGCAGTACTTC.

This chain uses TRBV5-1 with TRBJ1-2; maybe TRBD1 (5 bases). V was pared by 1 base and J by 6 bases, with 13 bases between. The CDR3 is 14 amino acids. Germline CDR1 is SGHRS and CDR2 is YFSETQ. The CDR3 nucleotides are TGCGCCAGCAGCTTGACAGGCAGGGAAGATGGCTACACCTTC. Translating it yields CASSLTGREDGYTF. Full variable domain (rest looked up from reference TRBV5-1 and TRBJ1-2): KAGVTQTPRYLIKTRGQQVTLSCSPISGHRSVSWYQQTPGQGLQFLFEYFSETQRNKGNFPGRFSGRQFSNSRSEMNVSTLELGDSALYLCASSLTGREDGYTFGSGTRLTVV.

The chain joins TRBV18 to TRBJ2-6; D not resolved. From germline, CDR1 is KGHSH and CDR2 LQKENI. V shed 2 bases and J shed 4 bases, with 9 bases lying between them. The CDR3 is made up of 15 amino acids. The CDR3 is CASSPFTSGANVLTF. The CDR3 bases are TGTGCCAGCTCACCATTCACATCCGGGGCCAACGTCCTGACTTTC.